A selection of T cell receptor beta chains follows, all from one sample in a study of vaccination and CD4 T cells after COVID-19. These receptors' targets are unknown. TCRdb ran MiXCR on the PCR reads and lists one entry per CDR3 protein. Found here are 7,500 to 10,000 distinct CDR3 sequences, about 35% of them singletons; the top ten hold over 15%. The sample comprised CD4+ T cells from blood, cultured in vitro. Receptors originate from a human donor in good health. Both conserved end residues are part of each CDR3. Each record gives: clone size, D gene, V gene, J gene, CDR3 protein, CDR3 DNA. The D gene is left open where the match is weak. Size is omitted from some rows. Given values are once, few, many or a class for expanded clones.

>few|NA|TRBV7-2|TRBJ1-2
CASSLVSSAGGGGGYTF
TGTGCCAGCAGCTTAGTGAGCTCGGCAGGAGGGGGGGGCGGCTACACCTTC
>few|TRBD1|TRBV10-3|TRBJ2-2
CAISGTAGELFF
TGTGCCATCAGCGGGACAGCGGGGGAGCTGTTTTTT
>NA|TRBD2|TRBV20-1|TRBJ2-3
CSASDPTSVTDTQYF
TGCAGTGCTAGCGATCCCACTAGCGTGACAGATACGCAGTATTTT
>NA|TRBD2|TRBV7-7|TRBJ2-2
CAVGGLGVAGELFF
TGTGCTGTTGGGGGACTAGGGGTTGCCGGGGAGCTGTTTTTT
>NA|NA|TRBV7-2|TRBJ2-5
CASSLGVGDRETQYF
TGTGCCAGCAGCTTAGGAGTGGGAGACCGAGAGACCCAGTACTTC
>NA|TRBD1|TRBV27|TRBJ2-4
CASSRQRAGGIGIENIQYF
TGTGCCAGCAGTCGCCAGAGGGCAGGGGGTATCGGAATCGAAAACATTCAGTACTTC
>NA|NA|TRBV20-1|TRBJ2-3
CSARDAGRGGNTQYF
TGCAGTGCTAGAGATGCCGGTCGAGGAGGAAATACGCAGTATTTT
>few|NA|TRBV6-5|TRBJ2-7
CASSYRGRGYEQYF
TGTGCCAGCAGTTACAGGGGCCGGGGCTACGAGCAGTACTTC
>NA|NA|TRBV10-3|TRBJ2-7
CAISELGQSKGQYF
TGTGCCATCAGTGAATTAGGACAGAGTAAAGGGCAGTACTTC
>NA|NA|TRBV6-1|TRBJ1-6
CASRRDGLGDSPLHF
TGTGCCAGCAGGCGCGACGGATTGGGAGATTCACCCCTCCACTTT
>few|TRBD2|TRBV6-1|TRBJ2-1
CAGVAGGRSYNEQFF
TGTGCCGGAGTAGCGGGAGGGAGGTCCTACAATGAGCAGTTCTTC
>medium-sized|TRBD1|TRBV7-3|TRBJ1-2
CASSLTQGNGYTF
TGTGCCAGCAGCTTAACACAGGGGAATGGCTACACCTTC
>NA|NA|TRBV6-1|TRBJ1-2
CASTAGANYGYTF
TGTGCCAGCACCGCAGGAGCTAACTATGGCTACACCTTC
>NA|NA|TRBV28|TRBJ2-7
CASSVQGRPYEQYF
TGTGCCAGCAGTGTTCAGGGGAGGCCCTACGAGCAGTACTTC
>large|TRBD2|TRBV7-2|TRBJ2-2
CASSLSGGTGELFF
TGTGCCAGCAGCTTGAGCGGGGGGACCGGGGAGCTGTTTTTT
>NA|NA|TRBV7-2|TRBJ2-7
CASSFNGAQGYEQYF
TGTGCCAGCAGCTTTAACGGGGCGCAAGGCTACGAGCAGTACTTC
>few|NA|TRBV27|TRBJ2-3
CASSLSVATDTQYF
TGTGCCAGCAGTTTAAGTGTGGCCACAGATACGCAGTATTTT
>NA|TRBD1|TRBV29-1|TRBJ2-2
CSVEGQGAIGELFF
TGCAGCGTTGAGGGACAGGGGGCGATCGGGGAGCTGTTTTTT
>NA|TRBD1|TRBV6-2/TRBV6-3|TRBJ2-1
CASSYEQGATGGQFF
TGTGCCAGCAGTTACGAACAGGGGGCTACGGGAGGGCAGTTCTTC
>NA|NA|TRBV20-1|TRBJ2-3
CSAMVALDTQYF
TGCAGTGCAATGGTAGCGCTGGATACGCAGTATTTT
>few|NA|TRBV7-8|TRBJ1-2
CASSLGSADRYGYTF
TGTGCCAGCAGCTTAGGGTCCGCGGACCGCTATGGCTACACCTTC
>NA|NA|TRBV7-3|TRBJ2-3
CASSLTSFSVGDTQYF
TGTGCCAGCAGCTTAACTTCCTTTTCGGTGGGAGATACGCAGTATTTT
>NA|NA|TRBV7-2|TRBJ1-6
CASSLGSEVKSPLHF
TGTGCCAGCAGCTTAGGCTCGGAGGTTAAGTCACCCCTCCACTTT
>NA|TRBD2|TRBV4-3|TRBJ2-7
CASSLTSGGTYEQYF
TGCGCCAGCAGCCTGACTAGCGGAGGCACCTACGAGCAGTACTTC
>NA|TRBD1|TRBV29-1|TRBJ2-3
CSTTGQTLGTGTQYF
TGCAGCACTACGGGACAGACCCTTGGGACAGGTACGCAGTATTTT
>few|TRBD1|TRBV2|TRBJ1-5
CASMNRGNQPQHF
TGTGCCAGCATGAACAGGGGAAATCAGCCCCAGCATTTT
>NA|NA|TRBV6-1|TRBJ2-1
CASSTSSVRITNEQFF
TGTGCCAGCAGCACTTCGTCGGTTCGCATCACTAATGAGCAGTTCTTC
>NA|TRBD1|TRBV9|TRBJ1-5
CASSAGQGDLAQHF
TGTGCCAGCAGCGCGGGACAGGGGGATTTGGCCCAGCATTTT
>few|TRBD1|TRBV19|TRBJ2-3
CASSRTGPLDTQYF
TGTGCCAGTAGTAGGACAGGACCCCTCGATACGCAGTATTTT
>NA|NA|TRBV5-6|TRBJ1-5
CASSLGGVDNGNQPQHF
TGTGCCAGCAGCTTGGGAGGCGTCGACAATGGCAATCAGCCCCAGCATTTT
>few|TRBD1|TRBV20-1|TRBJ1-1
CSAGGQVGTEAFF
TGCAGTGCTGGGGGACAGGTGGGGACTGAAGCTTTCTTT
>few|TRBD2|TRBV28|TRBJ2-5
CASSLIAGGETQYF
TGTGCCAGCAGTTTAATAGCGGGAGGAGAGACCCAGTACTTC
>NA|NA|TRBV7-6|TRBJ1-3
CASSLISGAGNTIYF
TGTGCCAGCAGCTTAATATCGGGGGCTGGAAACACCATATATTTT
>once|NA|TRBV4-3|TRBJ2-2
CASSQVWAGPNTGELFF
TGCGCCAGCAGCCAAGTCTGGGCGGGACCGAACACCGGGGAGCTGTTTTTT
>NA|NA|TRBV20-1|TRBJ2-7
CSAVSSYEQYF
TGCAGTGCTGTGAGCTCCTACGAGCAGTACTTC
>NA|TRBD1|TRBV5-4|TRBJ2-7
CASSFGTGLVYEQYF
TGTGCCAGCAGCTTCGGGACAGGGTTGGTCTACGAGCAGTACTTC
>NA|NA|TRBV6-1|TRBJ1-4
CASSRVEGEKLFF
TGTGCCAGCAGCAGGGTAGAGGGTGAAAAACTGTTTTTT
>NA|TRBD2|TRBV20-1|TRBJ2-7
CSARDSAGGPSYEQYF
TGCAGTGCTAGAGATTCAGCGGGAGGGCCCTCCTACGAGCAGTACTTC
>NA|NA|TRBV5-4|TRBJ1-6
CASTFQRLGVDSPLHF
TGTGCCAGCACCTTCCAGCGCTTAGGGGTTGATTCACCCCTCCACTTT
>few|NA|TRBV15|TRBJ1-5
CATSRDQGPQHF
TGTGCCACCAGCAGAGATCAAGGGCCCCAGCATTTT
>NA|NA|TRBV5-8|TRBJ2-7
CASSFEQYF
TGTGCCAGCAGCTTCGAGCAGTACTTC
>few|NA|TRBV5-1|TRBJ2-7
CASSHSEQGGLYEQYF
TGCGCCAGCAGCCACTCGGAGCAGGGGGGCCTCTACGAGCAGTACTTC
>few|NA|TRBV7-2|TRBJ1-1
CASSPAGNTEAFF
TGTGCCAGCAGCCCGGCGGGGAACACTGAAGCTTTCTTT
>few|NA|TRBV6-1|TRBJ2-5
CASRALATETQYF
TGTGCCAGCAGGGCCCTAGCGACGGAGACCCAGTACTTC
>NA|NA|TRBV9|TRBJ1-2
CASQVNYGYTF
TGTGCCAGCCAGGTCAACTATGGCTACACCTTC
>NA|NA|TRBV9|TRBJ1-5
CASSVGQGNQPQHF
TGTGCCAGCAGCGTAGGTCAGGGGAATCAGCCCCAGCATTTT
>medium-sized|NA|TRBV11-2|TRBJ1-1
CASSLDPNTEAFF
TGTGCCAGCAGCTTAGACCCGAACACTGAAGCTTTCTTT